These 19 T cell receptor beta chains were sequenced from one sample in a study of vaccination and CD4 T cells after COVID-19. The Oncomine TCR Beta short-read assay was what sequenced the DNA obtained from cultured CD4+ T cells. Using its own MiXCR run on the PCR reads, TCRdb lists one record per CDR3 protein. The data contain more than 14,000 distinct CDR3 sequences, around 48% of them singletons. Treatment specified: roughly 10-day PBMC culture with coronavirus spike peptide pools or control peptides (ViraFEST assay). No antigen is known for these receptors. What was sequenced was CD4+ T cells from blood, cultured in vitro. These receptors were taken from a human donor who had recovered from COVID-19.

This clonotype turned up a few times. The J gene is TRBJ2-5, the V gene TRBV11-2; TRBD2 might be the D (6 bases). V gave up 5 bases and J gave up 0 bases, with 13 bases separating them. The CDR3 is 15 residues long. The germline gives CDR1 SGHAT, CDR2 FQNNGV. The CDR3 nucleotides are TGTGCCAGCAGCCTAGGAATAGCGGACCAAGAGACCCAGTACTTC. It encodes CASSLGIADQETQYF.

This sequence joins TRBV10-3 and TRBJ1-1; D might be TRBD1 (6 bases). The CDR3 runs 13 residues. Germline CDR1 reads ENHRY; CDR2 reads SYGVKD. V dropped 2 bases and J dropped 8 bases, with 12 bases sitting between them. In nucleotides, the CDR3 is TGTGCCATCAGTGAGACACGAACAGGGGAAGCTTTCTTT. Protein: CAISETRTGEAFF.

The chain recombines TRBV7-2 with TRBJ2-3; D possibly corresponds to TRBD1 (6 bases). This CDR3 contains 16 residues. Germline V gives CDR1 SGHTA, CDR2 FQGNSA. The V end was cut by 5 bases, the J end by 0 bases, with 15 bases between. The CDR3 sequence: CASSQTGTTSTDTQYF. The CDR3, as DNA: TGTGCCAGCAGCCAAACAGGGACAACCAGCACAGATACGCAGTATTTT. Complete variable domain (other parts from reference TRBV7-2 and TRBJ2-3): GAGVSQSPSNKVTEKGKDVELRCDPISGHTALYWYRQSLGQGLEFLIYFQGNSAPDKSGLPSDRFSAERTGGSVSTLTIQRTQQEDSAVYLCASSQTGTTSTDTQYFGPGTRLTVL.

This clonotype was detected a few times. The chain couples TRBV20-1 to TRBJ1-3; perhaps TRBD1 as D (5 bases). This CDR3 comprises 14 residues. The V gene's germline CDR1 is DFQATT and CDR2 SNEGSKA (reference sequence). The V end lost 5 bases, the J end lost 7 bases, and 18 bases lay between the germline ends. CDR3 region: CSASGTPPRNTIYF. CDR3 nucleotide sequence: TGCAGTGCTTCCGGGACCCCACCAAGGAACACCATATATTTT.

For the CDR3, the DNA is TGTGCCAGCAGGTCTGGCCTAGCGGGAGGCCCCCAGGGGGCAGATACGCAGTATTTT. Amino acid sequence: CASRSGLAGGPQGADTQYF. The V and J genes are TRBV28 and TRBJ2-3; 11 bases fit TRBD2. After removal of 6 bases from V and 4 bases from J, the junction contained 18 bases not matched to a gene. The germline gives CDR1 MDHEN, CDR2 SYDVKM. The length of the CDR3 is 19 residues. Full variable domain (outside the CDR3, taken from reference TRBV28 and TRBJ2-3): DVKVTQSSRYLVKRTGEKVFLECVQDMDHENMFWYRQDPGLGLRLIYFSYDVKMKEKGDIPEGYSVSREKKERFSLILESASTNQTSMYLCASRSGLAGGPQGADTQYFGPGTRLTVL.

V usage is TRBV20-1 and J usage is TRBJ2-1, with D maybe TRBD2 (6 bases). Trimming shortened V by 2 bases and J by 0 bases, and 14 bases separated the two germline ends. The CDR3 is made up of 16 amino acids. The germline V gene encodes CDR1 DFQATT and CDR2 SNEGSKA (reference sequence). CDR3 sequence: CSARSAGTPSYNEQFF. In nucleotides, the CDR3 is TGCAGTGCTAGATCCGCGGGAACCCCCTCCTACAATGAGCAGTTCTTC.

The chain combines TRBV28 with TRBJ2-5; 12 nucleotides agree with TRBD1. The CDR3 totals 16 residues. Germline CDR1 reads MDHEN; CDR2 reads SYDVKM. The J segment lost 5 bases and the V segment lost 6 bases, leaving 10 bases of the junction unmatched. The CDR3 sequence: CASRPSGTGGGETQYF. The CDR3 DNA is TGTGCCAGCAGGCCCTCCGGGACAGGGGGCGGGGAGACCCAGTACTTC.

This clonotype was counted a few times. This chain uses TRBV2 with TRBJ1-1; the D is unclear. Germline V gene lookup returns CDR1 SNHLY and CDR2 FYNNEI. CDR3 size: 13 residues. V was trimmed by 4 bases and J by 2 bases, leaving 8 bases between them. The CDR3 nucleotides are TGTGCCAGCAGTGCCTTGCTTAACACTGAAGCTTTCTTT. Its translation is CASSALLNTEAFF.

This rearrangement joins TRBV7-3 to TRBJ2-2; TRBD1 aligns across 9 bases. Germline lookup yields CDR1 SGHTA and CDR2 FQGTGA. V lost 8 bases to trimming and J lost 6 bases; unmatched junction nucleotides: 13. CDR3 length equals 16 residues. The CDR3 DNA sequence: TGTGCCAGCGGATTGTCCCGGGACAGGGCGGCCGGGGAGCTGTTTTTT. Translated, it gives CASGLSRDRAAGELFF.

This chain uses TRBV6-1 with TRBJ2-7; unclear D gene. Trimming pared 6 bases from V and 5 bases from J, leaving 11 bases between. Germline CDR1 and CDR2: MNHNS and SASEGT. CDR3 length equals 12 residues. The CDR3 sequence: CASSRDNNEQYF. For the CDR3, the DNA is TGTGCCAGCAGCCGTGACAATAACGAGCAGTACTTC.

The chain uses TRBV6-2 or TRBV6-3 and TRBJ1-3, with no clear D. Germline V gene sequence: CDR1 MNHEY, CDR2 SVGEGT. The length of the CDR3 is 14 residues. V gave up 6 bases and J gave up 2 bases, with 11 bases separating them. The CDR3, as DNA: TGTGCCAGCAGCCCTGACACCGCTGGAAACACCATATATTTT. Translating it yields CASSPDTAGNTIYF.

The J gene is TRBJ1-1, the V gene TRBV6-5; 7 bases are shared with TRBD1. CDR1 and CDR2 from the germline V gene are MNHEY and SVGAGI. This CDR3 has 14 amino acids. V dropped 0 bases and J dropped 5; count of bases not matched to a gene: 3. As DNA, the CDR3 is TGTGCCAGCAGTTACTCTAGGGGGCGGACTGAAGCTTTCTTT. It yields the protein CASSYSRGRTEAFF.

This clonotype appeared a few times. The chain links TRBV10-3 to TRBJ1-1; D gene unclear. The V end was cut by 6 bases, the J end by 5 bases, with 10 bases between. This CDR3 has 12 residues. Germline-derived CDR1 and CDR2 are ENHRY and SYGVKD. Here the CDR3 reads CAIRGFGTEAFF. In DNA, the CDR3 is TGTGCCATCAGGGGTTTTGGGACTGAAGCTTTCTTT.

In this sample, this clonotype turned up a few times. This chain uses TRBV7-2 with TRBJ2-3, with no clear D. The CDR3 covers 14 residues. Germline V CDR1 and CDR2: SGHTA, FQGNSA. V was cut by 4 bases and J by 0 bases, with 8 bases left in between. The CDR3 nucleotides are TGTGCCAGCAGCTCCGGTGGTAGCACAGATACGCAGTATTTT. This encodes CASSSGGSTDTQYF. The variable domain in full, with the rest retrieved from reference TRBV7-2 and TRBJ2-3, is GAGVSQSPSNKVTEKGKDVELRCDPISGHTALYWYRQSLGQGLEFLIYFQGNSAPDKSGLPSDRFSAERTGGSVSTLTIQRTQQEDSAVYLCASSSGGSTDTQYFGPGTRLTVL.

In its sample, this clonotype was seen a few times. The V and J genes are TRBV21-1 and TRBJ2-7. TRBV21-1 is a pseudogene segment. The CDR3 contains 14 residues. Written as DNA, the CDR3 is TGTGCCAGCAAGAGCGCAGGGAGCCCCTACGAGCAGTACTTC. Its protein product is CASKSAGSPYEQYF.

Written as DNA, the CDR3 is TGTGCCACCAGCAGAGATAGCGGGGGGGCCTGGCGCTACGAGCAGTACTTC. Protein: CATSRDSGGAWRYEQYF. V is TRBV15 and J is TRBJ2-7; 11 nucleotides line up with TRBD2. This CDR3 is 17 amino acids long. The ends lost 0 bases at V and 3 bases at J; junction bases unmatched: 7. Germline V gene sequence: CDR1 LNHNV, CDR2 YYDKDF (reference sequence).

J is TRBJ2-1 and V is TRBV7-3; TRBD2 matches at 10 bases. V lost 5 bases to trimming and J lost 7 bases; unmatched junction nucleotides: 8. The CDR3 runs 15 residues. Germline lookup yields CDR1 SGHTA and CDR2 FQGTGA. DNA of the CDR3: TGTGCCAGCAGCCCCTCTAGCGGGAGTGGGAATGAGCAGTTCTTC. Translation gives CASSPSSGSGNEQFF.

The V gene is TRBV2, the J gene TRBJ1-2, with D maybe TRBD1 (5 bases). Trimming removed 8 bases from V and 8 bases from J, with 12 bases in between. CDR3 length equals 11 residues. Looked up from germline, CDR1 is SNHLY and CDR2 is FYNNEI. CDR3 DNA sequence: TGTGCCAGCGGGACCGTCGGCGGCTACACCTTC. It specifies CASGTVGGYTF. The whole variable domain, remainder taken from reference TRBV2 and TRBJ1-2, is EPEVTQTPSHQVTQMGQEVILRCVPISNHLYFYWYRQILGQKVEFLVSFYNNEISEKSEIFDDQFSVERPDGSNFTLKIRSTKLEDSAMYFCASGTVGGYTFGSGTRLTVV.

V and J are TRBV20-1 and TRBJ1-1; D may be TRBD1 (5 bases). V was cut by 3 bases and J by 4 bases, with 15 bases left in between. The CDR3 covers 14 residues. Germline CDR1 reads DFQATT; CDR2 reads SNEGSKA (reference sequence). Written as DNA, the CDR3 is TGCAGTGCTAGGGATATAGCTAGGGGCACTGAAGCTTTCTTT. Residues: CSARDIARGTEAFF.